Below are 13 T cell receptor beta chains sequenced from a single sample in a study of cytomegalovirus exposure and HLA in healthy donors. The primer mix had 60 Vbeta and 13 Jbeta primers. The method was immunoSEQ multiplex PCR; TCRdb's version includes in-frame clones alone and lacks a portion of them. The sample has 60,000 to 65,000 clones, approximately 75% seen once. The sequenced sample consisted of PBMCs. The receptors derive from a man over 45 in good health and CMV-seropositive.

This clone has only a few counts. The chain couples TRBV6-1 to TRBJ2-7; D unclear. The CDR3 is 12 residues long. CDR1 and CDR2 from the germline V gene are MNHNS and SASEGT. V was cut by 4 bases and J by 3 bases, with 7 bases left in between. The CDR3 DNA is TGTGCCAGCAGTGTGAGAGGCTACGAGCAGTACTTC. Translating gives CASSVRGYEQYF.

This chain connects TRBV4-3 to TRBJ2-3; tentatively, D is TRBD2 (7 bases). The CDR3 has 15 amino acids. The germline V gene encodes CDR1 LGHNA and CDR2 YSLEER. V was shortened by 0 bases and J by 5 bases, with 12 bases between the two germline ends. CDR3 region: CASSQERGAQDTQYF. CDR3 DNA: TGCGCCAGCAGCCAAGAACGGGGGGCTCAAGATACGCAGTATTTT.

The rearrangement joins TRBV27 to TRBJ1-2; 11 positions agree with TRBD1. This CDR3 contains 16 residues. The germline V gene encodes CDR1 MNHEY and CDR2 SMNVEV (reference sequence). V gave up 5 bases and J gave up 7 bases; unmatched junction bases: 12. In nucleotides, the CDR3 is TGTGCCAGCAGTCCGAGACTGGACAGGGGGCGAGGTGGCTACACCTTC. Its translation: CASSPRLDRGRGGYTF.

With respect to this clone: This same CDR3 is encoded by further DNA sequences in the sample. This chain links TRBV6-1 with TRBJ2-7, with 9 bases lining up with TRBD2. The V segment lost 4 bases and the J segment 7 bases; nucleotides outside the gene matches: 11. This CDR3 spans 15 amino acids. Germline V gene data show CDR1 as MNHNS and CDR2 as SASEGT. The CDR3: CASSGASGAAGEQYF. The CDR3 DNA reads TGTGCCAGCAGTGGGGCTAGCGGGGCCGCGGGGGAGCAGTACTTC.

CDR3 in DNA: TGTGCCAGCAGCCCCCGGGACAGATATAATTCACCCCTCCACTTT. It codes for CASSPRDRYNSPLHF. The chain joins TRBV7-2 to TRBJ1-6, with 7 bases lining up with TRBD1. Germline V CDR1 and CDR2: SGHTA, FQGNSA. The CDR3 has 15 amino acids. V lost 5 bases, J lost 4 bases, and 5 bases stayed unmatched.

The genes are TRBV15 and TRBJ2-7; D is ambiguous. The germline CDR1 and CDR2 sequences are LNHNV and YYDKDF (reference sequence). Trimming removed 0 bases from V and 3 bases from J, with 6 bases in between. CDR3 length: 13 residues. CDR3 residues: CATSRDFYYEQYF. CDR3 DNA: TGTGCCACCAGCAGAGACTTCTACTACGAGCAGTACTTC.

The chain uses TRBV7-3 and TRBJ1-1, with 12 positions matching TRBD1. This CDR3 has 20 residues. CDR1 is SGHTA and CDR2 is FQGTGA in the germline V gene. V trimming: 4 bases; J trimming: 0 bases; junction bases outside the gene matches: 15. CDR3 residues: CASSSWDRGLGERMNTEAFF. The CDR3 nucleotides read TGTGCCAGCAGCTCTTGGGACAGGGGGCTTGGGGAACGCATGAACACTGAAGCTTTCTTT.

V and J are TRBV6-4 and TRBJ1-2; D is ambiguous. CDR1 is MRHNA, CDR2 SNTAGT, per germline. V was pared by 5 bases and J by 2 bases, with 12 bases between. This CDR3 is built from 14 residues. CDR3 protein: CASSLEGVNYGYTF. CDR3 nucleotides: TGTGCCAGCAGTTTAGAAGGAGTCAACTATGGCTACACCTTC.

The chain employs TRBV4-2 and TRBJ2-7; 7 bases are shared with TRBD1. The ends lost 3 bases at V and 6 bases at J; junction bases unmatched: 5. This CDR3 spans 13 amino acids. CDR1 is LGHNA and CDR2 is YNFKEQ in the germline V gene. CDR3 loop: CASSHGTAVEQYF. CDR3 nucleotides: TGTGCCAGCAGCCACGGGACAGCGGTCGAGCAGTACTTC.

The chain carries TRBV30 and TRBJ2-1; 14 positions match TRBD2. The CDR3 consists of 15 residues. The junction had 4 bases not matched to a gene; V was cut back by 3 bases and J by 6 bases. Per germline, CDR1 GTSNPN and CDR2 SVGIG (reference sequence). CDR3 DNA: TGTGCCTGGAGCGCGGGGACTAGCGGGAGCAATGAGCAGTTCTTC. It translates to CAWSAGTSGSNEQFF.

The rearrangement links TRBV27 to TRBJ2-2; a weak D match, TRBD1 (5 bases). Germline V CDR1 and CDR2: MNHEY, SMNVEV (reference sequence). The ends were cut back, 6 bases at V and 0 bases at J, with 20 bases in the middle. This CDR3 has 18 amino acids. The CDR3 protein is CASSPGVGQPPNTGELFF. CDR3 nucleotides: TGTGCCAGCAGCCCGGGCGTGGGGCAGCCGCCGAACACCGGGGAGCTGTTTTTT.

CDR3 DNA: TGCAGCGTTGATATGTCGAGACAGGGCTCCCCCTACGAGCAGTACTTC. It is translated as CSVDMSRQGSPYEQYF. The chain is built from TRBV29-1 and TRBJ2-7; 7 nucleotides line up with TRBD1. Germline CDR1 and CDR2: SQVTM and ANQGSEA. The V and J ends lost 3 bases and 2 bases, in that order; junction bases with no gene match: 13. This CDR3 contains 16 residues.

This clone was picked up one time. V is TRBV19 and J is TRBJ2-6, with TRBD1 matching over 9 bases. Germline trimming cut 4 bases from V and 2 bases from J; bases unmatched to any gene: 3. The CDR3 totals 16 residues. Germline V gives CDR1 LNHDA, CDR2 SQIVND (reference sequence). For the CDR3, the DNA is TGTGCCAGTAGTACCGGGACAGGGACTGGGGCCAACGTCCTGACTTTC. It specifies CASSTGTGTGANVLTF.